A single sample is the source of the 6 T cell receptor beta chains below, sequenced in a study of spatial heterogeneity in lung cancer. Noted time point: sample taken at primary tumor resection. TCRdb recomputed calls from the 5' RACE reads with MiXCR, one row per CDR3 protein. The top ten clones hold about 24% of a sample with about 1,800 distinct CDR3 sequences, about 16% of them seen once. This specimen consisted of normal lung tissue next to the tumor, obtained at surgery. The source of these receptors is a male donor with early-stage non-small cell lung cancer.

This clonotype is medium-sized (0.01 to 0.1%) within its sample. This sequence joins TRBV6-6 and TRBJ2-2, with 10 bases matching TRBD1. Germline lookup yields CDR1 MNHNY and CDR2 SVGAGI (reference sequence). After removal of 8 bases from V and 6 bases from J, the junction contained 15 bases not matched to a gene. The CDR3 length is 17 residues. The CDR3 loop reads CASLRDRGFGISGELFF. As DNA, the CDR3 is TGTGCCAGCCTCCGGGACAGGGGTTTTGGTATATCCGGGGAGCTGTTTTTT.

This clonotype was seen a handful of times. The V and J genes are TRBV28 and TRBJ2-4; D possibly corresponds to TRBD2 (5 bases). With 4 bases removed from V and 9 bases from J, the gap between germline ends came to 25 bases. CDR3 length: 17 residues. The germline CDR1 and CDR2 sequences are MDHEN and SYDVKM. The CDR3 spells CASSSRSYRGRVGIQYF. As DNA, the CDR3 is TGTGCCAGCAGTTCCCGAAGTTACAGAGGGCGCGTTGGCATTCAGTACTTC.

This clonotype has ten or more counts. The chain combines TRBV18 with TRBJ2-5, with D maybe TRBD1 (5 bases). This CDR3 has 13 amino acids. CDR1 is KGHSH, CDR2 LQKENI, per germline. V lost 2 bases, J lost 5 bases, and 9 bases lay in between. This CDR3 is CASSPRQGETQYF. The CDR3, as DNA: TGTGCCAGCTCACCAAGGCAGGGTGAGACCCAGTACTTC.

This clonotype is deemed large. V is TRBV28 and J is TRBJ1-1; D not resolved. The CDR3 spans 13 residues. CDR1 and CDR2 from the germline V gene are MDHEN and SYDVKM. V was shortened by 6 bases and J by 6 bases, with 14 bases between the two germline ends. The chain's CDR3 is CASRGPALAEAFF. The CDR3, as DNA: TGTGCCAGCAGAGGACCGGCTTTAGCTGAAGCTTTCTTT.

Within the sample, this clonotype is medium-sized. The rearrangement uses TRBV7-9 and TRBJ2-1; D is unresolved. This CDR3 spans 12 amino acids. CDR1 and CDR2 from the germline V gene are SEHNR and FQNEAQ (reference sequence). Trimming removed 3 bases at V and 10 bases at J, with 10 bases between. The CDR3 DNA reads TGTGCCAGCAGCTTGGTCGGTACCGAGCAGTTCTTC. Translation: CASSLVGTEQFF.

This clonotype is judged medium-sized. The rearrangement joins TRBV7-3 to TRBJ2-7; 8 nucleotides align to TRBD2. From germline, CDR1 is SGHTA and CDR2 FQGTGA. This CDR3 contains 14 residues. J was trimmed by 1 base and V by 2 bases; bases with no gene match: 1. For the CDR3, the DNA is TGTGCCAGCAGCTTAGCGGGGGGTTCCTACGAGCAGTACTTC. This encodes CASSLAGGSYEQYF.